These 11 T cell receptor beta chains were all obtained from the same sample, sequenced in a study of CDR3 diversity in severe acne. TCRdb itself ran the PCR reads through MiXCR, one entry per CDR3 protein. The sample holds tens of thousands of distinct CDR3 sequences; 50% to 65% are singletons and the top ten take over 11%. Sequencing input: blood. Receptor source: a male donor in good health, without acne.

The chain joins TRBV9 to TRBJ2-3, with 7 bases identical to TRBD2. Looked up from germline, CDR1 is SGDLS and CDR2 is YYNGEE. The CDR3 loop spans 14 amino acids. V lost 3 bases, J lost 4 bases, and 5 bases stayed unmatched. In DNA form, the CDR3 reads TGTGCCAGCAGCGGGGACGCGGGAGCAGATACGCAGTATTTT. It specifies CASSGDAGADTQYF.

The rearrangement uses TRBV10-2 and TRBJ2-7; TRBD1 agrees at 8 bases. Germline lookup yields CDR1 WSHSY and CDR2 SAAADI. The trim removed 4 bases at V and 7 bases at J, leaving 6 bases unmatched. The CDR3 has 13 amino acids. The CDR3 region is CASSGTGGLEQYF. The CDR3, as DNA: TGCGCCAGCAGTGGAACAGGGGGTTTAGAGCAGTACTTC.

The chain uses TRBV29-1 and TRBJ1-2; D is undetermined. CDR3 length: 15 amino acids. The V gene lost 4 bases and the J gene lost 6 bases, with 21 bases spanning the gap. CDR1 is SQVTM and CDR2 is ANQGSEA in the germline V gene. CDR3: CSVVLEAAGWHGYTF. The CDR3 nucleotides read TGCAGCGTTGTCCTTGAAGCCGCCGGTTGGCATGGCTACACCTTC.

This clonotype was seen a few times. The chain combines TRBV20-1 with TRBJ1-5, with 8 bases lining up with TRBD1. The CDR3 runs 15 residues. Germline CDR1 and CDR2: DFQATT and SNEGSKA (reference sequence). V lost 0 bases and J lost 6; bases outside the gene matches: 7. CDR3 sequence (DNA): TGCAGTGCTAGAGACGGACAGGGCGACGGTCAGCCCCAGCATTTT. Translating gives CSARDGQGDGQPQHF.

The CDR3 DNA follows: TGTGCCAGCAGCTTGGATTCAGCCGGGACAGGGAAGTACGAGCAGTACTTC. As protein: CASSLDSAGTGKYEQYF. V is TRBV5-5 and J is TRBJ2-7; 9 positions match TRBD1. Germline V gives CDR1 SGHKS, CDR2 YYEKEE (reference sequence). Trimming cost V 0 bases and J 4 bases; bases outside gene matches: 11. This CDR3 has 17 amino acids.

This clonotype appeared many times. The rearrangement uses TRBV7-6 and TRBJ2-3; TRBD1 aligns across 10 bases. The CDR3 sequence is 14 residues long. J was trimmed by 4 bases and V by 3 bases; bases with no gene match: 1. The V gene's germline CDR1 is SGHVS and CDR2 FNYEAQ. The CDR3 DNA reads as TGTGCCAGCAGCTTCGACAGGGGGCCAGATACGCAGTATTTT. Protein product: CASSFDRGPDTQYF.

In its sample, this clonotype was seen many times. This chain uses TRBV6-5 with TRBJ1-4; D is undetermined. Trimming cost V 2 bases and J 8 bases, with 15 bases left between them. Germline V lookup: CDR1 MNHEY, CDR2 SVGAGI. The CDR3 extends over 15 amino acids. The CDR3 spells CASSYEFNEEEKLFF. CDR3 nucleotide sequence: TGTGCCAGCAGTTACGAGTTCAACGAGGAGGAAAAACTGTTTTTT.

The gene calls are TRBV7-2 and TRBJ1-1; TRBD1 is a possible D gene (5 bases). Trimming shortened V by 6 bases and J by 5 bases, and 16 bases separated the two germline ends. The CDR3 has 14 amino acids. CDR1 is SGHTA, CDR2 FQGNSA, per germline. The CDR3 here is CASSSDGGWTEAFF. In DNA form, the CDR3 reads TGTGCCAGCAGTTCCGACGGGGGTTGGACTGAAGCTTTCTTT.

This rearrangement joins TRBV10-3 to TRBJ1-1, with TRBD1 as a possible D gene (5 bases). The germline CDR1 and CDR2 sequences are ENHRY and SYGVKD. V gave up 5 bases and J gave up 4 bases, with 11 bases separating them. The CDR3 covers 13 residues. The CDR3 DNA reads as TGTGCCATCAGTATCGAGGGGAGCACTGAAGCTTTCTTT. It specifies CAISIEGSTEAFF.

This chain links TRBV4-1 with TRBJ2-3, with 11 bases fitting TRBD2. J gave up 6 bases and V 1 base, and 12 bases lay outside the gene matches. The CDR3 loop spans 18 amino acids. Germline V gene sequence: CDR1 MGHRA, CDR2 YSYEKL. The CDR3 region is CASSQAWGLAEGRDTQYF. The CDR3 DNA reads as TGCGCCAGCAGCCAAGCGTGGGGACTAGCGGAGGGGCGTGATACGCAGTATTTT.

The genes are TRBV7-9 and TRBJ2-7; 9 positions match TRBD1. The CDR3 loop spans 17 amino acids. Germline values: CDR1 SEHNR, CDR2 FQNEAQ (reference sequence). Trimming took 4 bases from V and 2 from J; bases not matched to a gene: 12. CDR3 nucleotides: TGTGCCAGCAGCTGGGACCGGGACAGGGAGCTGCCCTACGAGCAGTACTTC. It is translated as CASSWDRDRELPYEQYF.